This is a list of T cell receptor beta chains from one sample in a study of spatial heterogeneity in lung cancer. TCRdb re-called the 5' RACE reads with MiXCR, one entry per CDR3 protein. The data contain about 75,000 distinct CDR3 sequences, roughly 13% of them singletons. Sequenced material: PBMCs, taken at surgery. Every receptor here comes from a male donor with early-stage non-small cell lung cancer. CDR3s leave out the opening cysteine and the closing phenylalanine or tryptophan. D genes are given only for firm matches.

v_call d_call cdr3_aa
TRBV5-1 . ASSLEGSGEKLF
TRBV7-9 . ASSPYLTWKPLNTEAF
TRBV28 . ASSLARDYYNEQF
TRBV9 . ASSVGMTLWETQY
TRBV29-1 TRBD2 SVARGVQETQY
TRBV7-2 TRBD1 ASSLTGRDEKLF
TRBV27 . ASRESVGEQY
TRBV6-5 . ASSWGDEQY
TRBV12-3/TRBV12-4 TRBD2 ASTPGWSGRRQF
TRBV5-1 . ASSLVPPSDEQY
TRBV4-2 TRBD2 ASSQDLASGRAGSTDTQY
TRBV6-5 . ASQRDGGEAF
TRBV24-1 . ATSDAGTSITGELF
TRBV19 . ASSPIRGTEAF
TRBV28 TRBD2 ASSSPGGSGARDEQF
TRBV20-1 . SARDSGARDSPLH
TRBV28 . ASSSMNQPQH
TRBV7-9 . APREGDGYT
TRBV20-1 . SATAGLLISGNTIY
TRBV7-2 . ASSLVGRQETQY
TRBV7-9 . ASSFTSSSTDTQY
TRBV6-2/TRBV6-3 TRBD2 ASSGLDEQF
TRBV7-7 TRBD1 ASSLYTGAEETQY
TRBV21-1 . ASSKVSTYTEAF
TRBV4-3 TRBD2 ASSPFSSGGHKF
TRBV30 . AWSEQNQPQH
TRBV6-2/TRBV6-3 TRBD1 ASRIGTGRGYT
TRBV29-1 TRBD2 SVESRGAGVTDTQY
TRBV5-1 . ASSWDPSYEQY
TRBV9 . ASSPTAVVKNIQY
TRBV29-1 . SVEDKLNEQF
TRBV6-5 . ASSYSGRWTYEQY
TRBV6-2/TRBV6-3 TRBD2 ASGSQTSDYNEQF
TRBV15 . ATSRGLTGDTQY
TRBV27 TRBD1 ASLTPGGKLF
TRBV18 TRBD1 ASSPTGGVEETQY
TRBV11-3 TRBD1 ASSPGDRMNTEAF
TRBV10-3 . AISEGDEQF
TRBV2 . ATGLSNTGELF
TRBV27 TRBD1 ASSGGTGGNQPQH